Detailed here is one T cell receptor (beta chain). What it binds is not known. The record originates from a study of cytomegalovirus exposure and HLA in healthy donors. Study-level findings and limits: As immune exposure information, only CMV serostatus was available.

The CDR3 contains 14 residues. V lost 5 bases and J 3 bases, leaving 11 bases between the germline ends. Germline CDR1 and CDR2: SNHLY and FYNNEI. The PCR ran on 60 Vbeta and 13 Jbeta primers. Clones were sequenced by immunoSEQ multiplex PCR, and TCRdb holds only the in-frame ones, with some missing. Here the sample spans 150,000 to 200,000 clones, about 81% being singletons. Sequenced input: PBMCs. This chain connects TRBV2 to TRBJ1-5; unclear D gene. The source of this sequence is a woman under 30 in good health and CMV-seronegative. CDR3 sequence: CASSRERDNQPQHF. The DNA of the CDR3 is TGTGCCAGCAGTCGTGAGAGAGACAATCAGCCCCAGCATTTT. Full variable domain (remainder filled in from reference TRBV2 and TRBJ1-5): EPEVTQTPSHQVTQMGQEVILRCVPISNHLYFYWYRQILGQKVEFLVSFYNNEISEKSEIFDDQFSVERPDGSNFTLKIRSTKLEDSAMYFCASSRERDNQPQHFGDGTRLSIL.